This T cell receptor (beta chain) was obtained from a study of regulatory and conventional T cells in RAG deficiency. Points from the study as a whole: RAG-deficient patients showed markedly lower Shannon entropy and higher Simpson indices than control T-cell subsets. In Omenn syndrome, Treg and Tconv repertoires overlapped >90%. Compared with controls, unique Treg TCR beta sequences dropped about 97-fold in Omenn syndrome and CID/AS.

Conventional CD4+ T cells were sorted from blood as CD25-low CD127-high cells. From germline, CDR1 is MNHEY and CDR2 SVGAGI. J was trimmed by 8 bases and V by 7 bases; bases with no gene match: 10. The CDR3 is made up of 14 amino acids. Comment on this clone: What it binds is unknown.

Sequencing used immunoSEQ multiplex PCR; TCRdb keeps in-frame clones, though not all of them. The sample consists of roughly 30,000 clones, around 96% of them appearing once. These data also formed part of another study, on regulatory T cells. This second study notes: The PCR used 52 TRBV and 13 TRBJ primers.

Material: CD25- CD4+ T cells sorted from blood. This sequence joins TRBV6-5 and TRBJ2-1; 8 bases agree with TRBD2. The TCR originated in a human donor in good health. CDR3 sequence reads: CASNRAGAVYEQFF. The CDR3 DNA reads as TGTGCCAGCAACAGAGCGGGAGCGGTGTATGAGCAGTTCTTC.